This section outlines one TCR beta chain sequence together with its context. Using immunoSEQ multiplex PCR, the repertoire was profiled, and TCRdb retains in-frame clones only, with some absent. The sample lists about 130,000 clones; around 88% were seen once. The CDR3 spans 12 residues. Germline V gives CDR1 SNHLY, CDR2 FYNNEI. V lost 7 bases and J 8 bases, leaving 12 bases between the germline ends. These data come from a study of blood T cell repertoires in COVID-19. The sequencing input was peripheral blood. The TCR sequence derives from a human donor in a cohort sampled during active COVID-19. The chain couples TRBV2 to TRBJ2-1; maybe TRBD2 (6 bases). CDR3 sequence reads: CASTARGDEQFF. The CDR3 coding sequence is TGTGCCAGCACTGCGCGGGGTGATGAGCAGTTCTTC.